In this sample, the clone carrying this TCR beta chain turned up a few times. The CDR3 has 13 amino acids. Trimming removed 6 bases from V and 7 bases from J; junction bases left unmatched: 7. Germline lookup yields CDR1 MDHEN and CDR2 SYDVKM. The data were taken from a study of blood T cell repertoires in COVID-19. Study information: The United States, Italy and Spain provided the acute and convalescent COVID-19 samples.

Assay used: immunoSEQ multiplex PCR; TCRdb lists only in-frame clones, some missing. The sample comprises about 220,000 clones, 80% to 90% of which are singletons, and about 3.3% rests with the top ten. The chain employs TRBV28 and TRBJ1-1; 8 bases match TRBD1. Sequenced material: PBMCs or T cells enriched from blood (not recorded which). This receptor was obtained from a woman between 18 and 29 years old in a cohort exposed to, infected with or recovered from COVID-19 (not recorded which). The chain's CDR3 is CASSTRGLGEAFF. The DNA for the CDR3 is TGTGCCAGCAGCACCAGGGGGCTGGGTGAAGCTTTCTTT.